These T cell receptor beta chains were read from a single sample in a study of cytomegalovirus exposure and HLA in healthy donors. TCRdb's table, derived via immunoSEQ multiplex PCR, lists solely in-frame clones and lacks some. The table has hundreds of thousands of clones, about 90% seen once. Sequences were obtained from PBMCs. These receptors all come from a man aged 18 to 29 in good health and CMV-seropositive. CDR3s include the opening cysteine and the closing phenylalanine or tryptophan. The order of the fields is clone size, V gene, J gene, D gene, CDR3 DNA, CDR3 protein. D genes are given only for firm matches. Clone size is stated in some rows and not others, as once, few, many or a class when expanded.

clone_size: NA
v_call: TRBV6-5
j_call: TRBJ1-1
d_call: NA
cdr3_nt: TGTGCCAGCAGTTATAGGCGGAACACTGAAGCTTTCTTT
cdr3_aa: CASSYRRNTEAFF

clone_size: NA
v_call: TRBV6-6
j_call: TRBJ1-2
d_call: NA
cdr3_nt: TGTGCCAGCAGTTACCCGGGCAGGCCGGAACCCCATGGCTACACCTTC
cdr3_aa: CASSYPGRPEPHGYTF

clone_size: NA
v_call: TRBV2
j_call: TRBJ2-7
d_call: NA
cdr3_nt: TGTGCCAGCCACAGGAGTTCAAATTTACACGAGCAGTACTTC
cdr3_aa: CASHRSSNLHEQYF

clone_size: NA
v_call: TRBV15
j_call: TRBJ2-7
d_call: TRBD2
cdr3_nt: TGTGCCACCAGCAGAGAACTAGCGGGAGACAACGAGCAGTACTTC
cdr3_aa: CATSRELAGDNEQYF

clone_size: NA
v_call: TRBV6-6
j_call: TRBJ2-7
d_call: NA
cdr3_nt: TGTGCCAGCAGTGATGGAGAGGGCGAGCAGTACTTC
cdr3_aa: CASSDGEGEQYF

clone_size: once
v_call: TRBV5-6
j_call: TRBJ2-7
d_call: NA
cdr3_nt: TGTGCCAGCAGCTTCGGGAACAGGGCCTCCTACGAGCAGTACTTC
cdr3_aa: CASSFGNRASYEQYF

clone_size: NA
v_call: TRBV19
j_call: TRBJ1-5
d_call: TRBD1
cdr3_nt: TGTGCCGGAGGGATGGCAGGGGGAAATCAGCCCCAGCATTTT
cdr3_aa: CAGGMAGGNQPQHF

clone_size: few
v_call: TRBV10-3
j_call: TRBJ1-1
d_call: NA
cdr3_nt: TGTGCCATCAGTGAGTCCGTTGAGAGGTTAGAAGCTTTCTTT
cdr3_aa: CAISESVERLEAFF

clone_size: NA
v_call: TRBV5-6
j_call: TRBJ1-1
d_call: NA
cdr3_nt: TGTGCCAGCAGCTTGGTCGGGACGCCGGACACTGAAGCTTTCTTT
cdr3_aa: CASSLVGTPDTEAFF

clone_size: NA
v_call: TRBV30
j_call: TRBJ1-5
d_call: NA
cdr3_nt: TGTGCCTGGACCATAGACGGGAATCAGCCCCAGCATTTT
cdr3_aa: CAWTIDGNQPQHF

clone_size: NA
v_call: TRBV19
j_call: TRBJ1-5
d_call: NA
cdr3_nt: TGTGCCAGTAGTCGCCGCAATCAGCCCCAGCATTTT
cdr3_aa: CASSRRNQPQHF

clone_size: NA
v_call: TRBV9
j_call: TRBJ2-3
d_call: TRBD2
cdr3_nt: TGTGCCAGCAGCGTAGAGCCTAGCGGGCTCCGCACAGATACGCAGTATTTT
cdr3_aa: CASSVEPSGLRTDTQYF

clone_size: NA
v_call: TRBV6-6
j_call: TRBJ1-2
d_call: NA
cdr3_nt: TGTGCCAGCAACTCGGGCAGGGAATATGGCTACACCTTC
cdr3_aa: CASNSGREYGYTF

clone_size: NA
v_call: TRBV5-1
j_call: TRBJ2-1
d_call: NA
cdr3_nt: TGCGCCAGCAGTAACCTAGGCTCCTACAATGAGCAGTTCTTC
cdr3_aa: CASSNLGSYNEQFF

clone_size: NA
v_call: TRBV6-6
j_call: TRBJ1-2
d_call: TRBD1
cdr3_nt: TGTGCCAGCAGGCCCGGGACAGTTCAGGTGGGCTATGGCTACACCTTC
cdr3_aa: CASRPGTVQVGYGYTF

clone_size: few
v_call: TRBV7-2
j_call: TRBJ2-7
d_call: TRBD1
cdr3_nt: TGTGCCAGCAGCCCGCGAGGGACAGGAGCCTACGAGCAGTACTTC
cdr3_aa: CASSPRGTGAYEQYF

clone_size: NA
v_call: TRBV28
j_call: TRBJ2-3
d_call: TRBD2
cdr3_nt: TGTGCCAGCAGTGCCCTTAGCGGGGGAACCACAGATACGCAGTATTTT
cdr3_aa: CASSALSGGTTDTQYF

clone_size: NA
v_call: TRBV15
j_call: TRBJ1-3
d_call: NA
cdr3_nt: TGTGCCACCAGCAGGGAGGGATCGGTTGGAAACACCATATATTTT
cdr3_aa: CATSREGSVGNTIYF

clone_size: NA
v_call: TRBV7-9
j_call: TRBJ2-2
d_call: NA
cdr3_nt: TGTGCCAGCAGCTTAGTTCAGGGGTCAAACACCGGGGAGCTGTTTTTT
cdr3_aa: CASSLVQGSNTGELFF

clone_size: NA
v_call: TRBV5-1
j_call: TRBJ1-4
d_call: NA
cdr3_nt: TGCGCCAGCAGCAACCTTAGACAGAATGAAAAACTGTTTTTT
cdr3_aa: CASSNLRQNEKLFF

clone_size: NA
v_call: TRBV4-1
j_call: TRBJ2-7
d_call: NA
cdr3_nt: TGCGCCAGCAGCCAAGGGGTACAGGGTGTCGGAGAGCAGTACTTC
cdr3_aa: CASSQGVQGVGEQYF

clone_size: NA
v_call: TRBV7-9
j_call: TRBJ1-5
d_call: NA
cdr3_nt: TGTGCCAGCAGCCAGGAGGGGTATAGCAATCAGCCCCAGCATTTT
cdr3_aa: CASSQEGYSNQPQHF

clone_size: NA
v_call: TRBV9
j_call: TRBJ2-5
d_call: NA
cdr3_nt: TGTGCCAGCAGCGTAGGGCAGCAAGAGACCCAGTACTTC
cdr3_aa: CASSVGQQETQYF

clone_size: once
v_call: TRBV6-5
j_call: TRBJ2-5
d_call: TRBD2
cdr3_nt: TGTGCCAGCAGCCGGGGGGGAGAAGCGGAGACCCAGTACTTC
cdr3_aa: CASSRGGEAETQYF

clone_size: few
v_call: TRBV11-3
j_call: TRBJ1-2
d_call: NA
cdr3_nt: TGTGCCAGCAGCTTAGTGGGCCAACCTCTCGTCGACTATGGCTACACCTTC
cdr3_aa: CASSLVGQPLVDYGYTF

clone_size: few
v_call: TRBV7-9
j_call: TRBJ2-5
d_call: NA
cdr3_nt: TGTGCCAGCAGCACCCGGGGACGGGACTGGGAGACCCAGTACTTC
cdr3_aa: CASSTRGRDWETQYF